This TCR beta chain was obtained from a study of T cell repertoires in cytomegalovirus infection. Study information: CMV infection and matching HLA type were both indicated by public TCR beta signatures.

TCRdb recomputed calls from the reads with MiXCR, one row per CDR3 protein. The sample lists about 570,000 distinct CDR3 sequences; roughly 42% were seen once. Germline trimming cut 5 bases from V and 7 bases from J; bases unmatched to any gene: 4. The CDR3 runs 13 residues. The germline gives CDR1 SEHNR, CDR2 FQNEAQ (reference sequence). This clonotype was detected a few times. Its antigen remains unidentified. The gene calls are TRBV7-9 and TRBJ2-2; 7 positions agree with TRBD2. This clonotype was obtained from a human donor in good health (CMV status not recorded). Some clones in this sample may be carry-over from other donors' samples. The sequences come from cultured PBMCs, collected from culture after CMV antigen stimulation. As DNA, the CDR3 is TGTGCCAGCAGCATTCGGGAGGACGGGGAGCTGTTTTTT. It encodes CASSIREDGELFF.